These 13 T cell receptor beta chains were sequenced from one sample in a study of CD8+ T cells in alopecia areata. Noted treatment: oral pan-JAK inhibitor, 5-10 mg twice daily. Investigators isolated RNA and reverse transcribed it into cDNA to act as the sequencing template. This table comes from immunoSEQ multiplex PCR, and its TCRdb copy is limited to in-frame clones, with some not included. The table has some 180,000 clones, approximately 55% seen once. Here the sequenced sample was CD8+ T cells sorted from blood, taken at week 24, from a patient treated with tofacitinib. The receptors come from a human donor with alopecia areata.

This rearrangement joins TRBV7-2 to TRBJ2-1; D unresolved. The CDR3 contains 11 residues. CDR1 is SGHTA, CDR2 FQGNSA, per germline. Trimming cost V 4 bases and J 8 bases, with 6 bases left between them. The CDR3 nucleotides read TGTGCCAGCAGCTACCGGGATGAGCAGTTCTTC. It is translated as CASSYRDEQFF.

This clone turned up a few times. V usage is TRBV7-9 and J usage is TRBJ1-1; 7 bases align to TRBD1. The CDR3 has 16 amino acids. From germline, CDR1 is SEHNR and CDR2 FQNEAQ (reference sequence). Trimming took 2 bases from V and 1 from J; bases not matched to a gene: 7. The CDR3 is CASSLTGANGNTEAFF. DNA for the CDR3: TGTGCCAGCAGCTTAACAGGGGCGAACGGGAACACTGAAGCTTTCTTT.

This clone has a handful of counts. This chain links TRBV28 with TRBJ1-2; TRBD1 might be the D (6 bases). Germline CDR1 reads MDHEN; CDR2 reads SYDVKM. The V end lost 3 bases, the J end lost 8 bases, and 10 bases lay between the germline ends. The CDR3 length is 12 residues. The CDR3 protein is CASSFSGAGYTF. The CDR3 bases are TGTGCCAGCAGTTTCTCAGGGGCAGGCTACACCTTC.

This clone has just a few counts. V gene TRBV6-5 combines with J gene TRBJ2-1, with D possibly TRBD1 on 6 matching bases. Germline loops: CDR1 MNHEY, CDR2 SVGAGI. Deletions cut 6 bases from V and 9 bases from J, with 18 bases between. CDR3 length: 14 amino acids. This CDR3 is CASSLITGSIEQFF. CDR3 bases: TGTGCCAGCAGCCTCATTACAGGGAGCATTGAGCAGTTCTTC.

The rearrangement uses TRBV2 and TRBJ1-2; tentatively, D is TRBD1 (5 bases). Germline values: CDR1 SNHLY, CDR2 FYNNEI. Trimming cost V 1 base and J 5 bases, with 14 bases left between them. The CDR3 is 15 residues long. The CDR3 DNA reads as TGTGCCAGCAGTGAAGAAGCTGGGACGGAATATGGCTACACCTTC. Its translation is CASSEEAGTEYGYTF. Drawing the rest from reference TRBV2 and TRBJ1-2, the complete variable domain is EPEVTQTPSHQVTQMGQEVILRCVPISNHLYFYWYRQILGQKVEFLVSFYNNEISEKSEIFDDQFSVERPDGSNFTLKIRSTKLEDSAMYFCASSEEAGTEYGYTFGSGTRLTVV.

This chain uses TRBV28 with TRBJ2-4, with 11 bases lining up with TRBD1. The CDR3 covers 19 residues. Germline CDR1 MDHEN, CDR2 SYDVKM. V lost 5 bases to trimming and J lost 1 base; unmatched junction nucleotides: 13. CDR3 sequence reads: CASSIPGQGVEPAKNIQYF. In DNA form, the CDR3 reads TGTGCCAGCAGTATCCCGGGACAGGGGGTAGAGCCGGCCAAAAACATTCAGTACTTC.

The CDR3 spells CASRDRGSYEQYF. Written as DNA, the CDR3 is TGTGCCAGCAGAGACAGGGGCTCCTACGAGCAGTACTTC. The gene calls are TRBV2 and TRBJ2-7, with 8 bases identical to TRBD1. V lost 6 bases to trimming and J lost 0 bases; unmatched junction nucleotides: 1. The CDR3 has 13 residues. Germline CDR1 and CDR2: SNHLY and FYNNEI. Filled out from reference TRBV2 and TRBJ2-7, the complete variable domain reads EPEVTQTPSHQVTQMGQEVILRCVPISNHLYFYWYRQILGQKVEFLVSFYNNEISEKSEIFDDQFSVERPDGSNFTLKIRSTKLEDSAMYFCASRDRGSYEQYFGPGTRLTVT.

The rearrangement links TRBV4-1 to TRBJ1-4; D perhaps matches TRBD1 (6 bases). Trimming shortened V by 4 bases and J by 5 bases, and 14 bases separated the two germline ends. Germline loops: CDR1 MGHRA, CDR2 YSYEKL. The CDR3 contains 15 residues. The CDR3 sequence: CASSPTADSNEKLFF. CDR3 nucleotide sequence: TGCGCCAGCAGCCCGACCGCGGACAGCAATGAAAAACTGTTTTTT.

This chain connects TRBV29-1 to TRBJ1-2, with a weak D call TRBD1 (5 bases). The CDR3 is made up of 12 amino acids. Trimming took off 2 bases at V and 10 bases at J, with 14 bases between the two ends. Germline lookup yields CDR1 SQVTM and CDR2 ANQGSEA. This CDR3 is CSVEIQGFDYTF. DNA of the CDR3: TGCAGCGTTGAAATTCAGGGCTTTGACTACACCTTC.

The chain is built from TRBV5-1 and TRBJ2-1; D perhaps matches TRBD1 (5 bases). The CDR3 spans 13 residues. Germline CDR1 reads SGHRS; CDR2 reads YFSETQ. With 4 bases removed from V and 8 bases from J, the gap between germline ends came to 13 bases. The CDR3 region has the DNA TGCGCCAGCAGCCCGACATGGGGCGATGAGCAGTTCTTC. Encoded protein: CASSPTWGDEQFF.

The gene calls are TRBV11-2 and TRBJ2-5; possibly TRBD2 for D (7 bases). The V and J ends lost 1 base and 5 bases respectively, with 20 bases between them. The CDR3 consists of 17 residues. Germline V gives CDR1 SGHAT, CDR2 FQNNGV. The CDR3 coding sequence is TGTGCCAGCAGCTTAGGAGGTCTACAGGGAGGGGAGGAGACCCAGTACTTC. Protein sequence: CASSLGGLQGGEETQYF.

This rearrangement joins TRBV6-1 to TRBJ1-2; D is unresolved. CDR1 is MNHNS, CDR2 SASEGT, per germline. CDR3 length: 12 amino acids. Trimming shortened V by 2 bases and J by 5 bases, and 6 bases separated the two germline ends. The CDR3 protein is CASSESRYGYTF. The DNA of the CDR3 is TGTGCCAGCAGTGAATCCCGATATGGCTACACCTTC.

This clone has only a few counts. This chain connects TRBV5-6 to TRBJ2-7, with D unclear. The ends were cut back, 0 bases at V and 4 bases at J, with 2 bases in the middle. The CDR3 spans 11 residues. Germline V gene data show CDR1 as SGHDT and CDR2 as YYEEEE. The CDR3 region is CASSLDYEQYF. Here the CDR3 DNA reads TGTGCCAGCAGCTTGGATTACGAGCAGTACTTC.